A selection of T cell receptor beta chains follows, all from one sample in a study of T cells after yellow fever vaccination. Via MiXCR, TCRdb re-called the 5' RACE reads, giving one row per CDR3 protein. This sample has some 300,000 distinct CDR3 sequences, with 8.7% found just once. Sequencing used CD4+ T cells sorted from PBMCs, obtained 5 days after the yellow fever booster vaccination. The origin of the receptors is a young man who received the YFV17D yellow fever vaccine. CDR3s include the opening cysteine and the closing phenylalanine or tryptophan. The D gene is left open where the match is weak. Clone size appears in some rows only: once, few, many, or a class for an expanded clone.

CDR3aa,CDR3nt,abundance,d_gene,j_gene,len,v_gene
CASSSGGLSQETQYF,TGTGCCAGCAGTAGCGGGGGGCTTTCTCAGGAGACCCAGTACTTC,many,TRBD2,TRBJ2-5,15,TRBV12-3/TRBV12-4
CASSKDTGTDTQYF,TGTGCCAGCAGCAAGGATACGGGCACAGATACGCAGTATTTT,many,-,TRBJ2-3,14,TRBV7-9
CASSQVVSGNTIYF,TGTGCCAGCAGCCAAGTTGTTTCTGGAAACACCATATATTTT,-,-,TRBJ1-3,14,TRBV4-2
CATLDSYSNQPQHF,TGTGCCACTTTGGACAGCTATAGCAATCAGCCCCAGCATTTT,-,-,TRBJ1-5,14,TRBV19
CASSRDRGGFNEQFF,TGTGCCAGCAGCCGCGACAGGGGAGGTTTCAATGAGCAGTTCTTC,many,TRBD1,TRBJ2-1,15,TRBV7-9
CASSLMGPSSGNTIYF,TGCGCCAGCAGCTTAATGGGACCGTCCTCTGGAAACACCATATATTTT,few,-,TRBJ1-3,16,TRBV5-1
CASSQSLFRAPGNIQYF,TGCGCCAGCAGCCAGTCCCTCTTTAGGGCCCCTGGAAACATTCAGTACTTC,many,-,TRBJ2-4,17,TRBV4-3
CASSLAGGQWSTDTQYF,TGTGCCAGCAGTCTAGCGGGGGGGCAGTGGAGTACAGATACGCAGTATTTT,-,TRBD2,TRBJ2-3,17,TRBV7-9
CAWTRRQGAYTIYF,TGTGCCTGGACACGTAGACAGGGGGCCTACACCATATATTTT,few,TRBD1,TRBJ1-3,14,TRBV30
CASSEFRETQYF,TGTGCCAGCAGTGAATTTAGAGAGACCCAGTACTTC,-,-,TRBJ2-5,12,TRBV25-1
CASTPTGELFF,TGTGCCAGCACGCCCACCGGGGAGCTGTTTTTT,few,-,TRBJ2-2,11,TRBV12-3/TRBV12-4
CASRRRGQGLFSGNTIYF,TGTGCCAGCAGGCGTCGGGGACAGGGGCTCTTCTCTGGAAACACCATATATTTT,-,TRBD1,TRBJ1-3,18,TRBV12-3/TRBV12-4
CASSAQGAGYGYTF,TGTGCCAGCAGTGCCCAGGGAGCGGGCTATGGCTACACCTTC,few,-,TRBJ1-2,14,TRBV2
CASEGQENTEAFF,TGCGCCAGCGAGGGACAGGAGAACACTGAAGCTTTCTTT,few,TRBD1,TRBJ1-1,13,TRBV10-2
CASQGVGETQYF,TGTGCCAGCCAAGGGGTAGGAGAGACCCAGTACTTC,few,-,TRBJ2-5,12,TRBV27
CASSDQGGDEKLFF,TGTGCCAGCTCCGATCAGGGCGGCGATGAAAAACTGTTTTTT,-,-,TRBJ1-4,14,TRBV18
CATRTAQAEAFF,TGTGCCACCCGAACAGCTCAAGCTGAAGCTTTCTTT,-,-,TRBJ1-1,12,TRBV10-3
CASSLQGSDSGANVLTF,TGTGCCAGCAGTTTACAGGGGAGCGACTCTGGGGCCAACGTCCTGACTTTC,few,TRBD1,TRBJ2-6,17,TRBV6-5
CASSLGRESQESYTF,TGCGCCAGCAGCCTAGGCAGGGAATCCCAGGAAAGCTACACCTTC,few,-,TRBJ1-2,15,TRBV4-1
CASSWSGLEETQYF,TGCGCCAGCAGCTGGTCGGGACTCGAGGAGACCCAGTACTTC,few,-,TRBJ2-5,14,TRBV5-1
CATSRETGANSPLHF,TGTGCCACCAGCAGGGAGACAGGGGCGAATTCACCCCTCCACTTT,-,TRBD1,TRBJ1-6,15,TRBV15
CASSLTMMNTEAFF,TGTGCCAGCAGCCTGACAATGATGAACACTGAAGCTTTCTTT,-,-,TRBJ1-1,14,TRBV6-2/TRBV6-3
CASSLRQGVDGNTIYF,TGTGCCAGCAGCTTACGCCAAGGGGTGGATGGAAACACCATATATTTT,-,-,TRBJ1-3,16,TRBV7-9
CASSPQSDTQYF,TGTGCCAGCAGCCCTCAGTCGGATACGCAGTATTTT,many,-,TRBJ2-3,12,TRBV7-9
CSAARDSSTDTQYF,TGCAGTGCTGCACGGGACAGCAGCACAGATACGCAGTATTTT,-,TRBD1,TRBJ2-3,14,TRBV20-1
CSAREDRGRNGYTF,TGCAGTGCTAGAGAGGACAGGGGGCGCAATGGCTACACCTTC,many,TRBD1,TRBJ1-2,14,TRBV20-1
CASSYSQYSPLHF,TGTGCCAGCAGTTACTCGCAGTATTCACCCCTCCACTTT,few,-,TRBJ1-6,13,TRBV6-5
CASSYNGGADQPQHF,TGTGCCAGCAGTTACAACGGTGGAGCCGATCAGCCCCAGCATTTT,few,-,TRBJ1-5,15,TRBV6-5
CASSQKRGGITGELFF,TGTGCCAGCAGCCAAAAGCGGGGGGGCATCACCGGGGAGCTGTTTTTT,many,TRBD2,TRBJ2-2,16,TRBV7-3
CASSLRGAAEQYF,TGTGCCAGCAGCTTGCGGGGGGCGGCCGAGCAGTACTTC,few,-,TRBJ2-7,13,TRBV5-4
CASSFPPGVTDTQYF,TGTGCCAGCAGCTTCCCTCCAGGGGTCACAGATACGCAGTATTTT,-,-,TRBJ2-3,15,TRBV7-2
CASSRGFFAEAFF,TGTGCCAGCAGCCGAGGGTTCTTCGCTGAAGCTTTCTTT,-,-,TRBJ1-1,13,TRBV7-2
CASSDYRGYGQPQHF,TGTGCCAGCAGTGACTACAGGGGATACGGTCAGCCCCAGCATTTT,few,TRBD1,TRBJ1-5,15,TRBV6-1
CASSQSGGQTEQFF,TGCGCCAGCAGTCAATCGGGGGGGCAGACTGAGCAGTTCTTC,-,-,TRBJ2-1,14,TRBV23-1
CASSYRQGGDTQYF,TGTGCCAGCAGTTACAGGCAGGGTGGTGATACGCAGTATTTT,-,-,TRBJ2-3,14,TRBV6-5
CACPEAQSGYTF,TGTGCCTGCCCAGAGGCCCAATCTGGCTACACCTTC,-,-,TRBJ1-2,12,TRBV30
CATSFTRGGTDTQYF,TGTGCCACCAGTTTCACGCGGGGGGGCACAGATACGCAGTATTTT,-,TRBD2,TRBJ2-3,15,TRBV24-1
CAILLDSYTDTQYF,TGCGCCATTTTGTTGGACAGCTACACAGATACGCAGTATTTT,many,-,TRBJ2-3,14,TRBV5-1
CASSRQVRTDTQYF,TGTGCCAGCTCAAGACAGGTCCGCACAGATACGCAGTATTTT,many,-,TRBJ2-3,14,TRBV18
CASSKDRGDDTQYF,TGCGCCAGCAGCAAGGACAGGGGTGACGATACGCAGTATTTT,many,TRBD1,TRBJ2-3,14,TRBV5-1
CASSQAGGKLFF,TGTGCCAGCAGCCAAGCAGGGGGAAAACTGTTTTTT,-,TRBD1,TRBJ1-4,12,TRBV14
CASKAPYDRYTDTQYF,TGTGCCAGCAAGGCTCCTTACGACAGGTACACAGATACGCAGTATTTT,-,-,TRBJ2-3,16,TRBV25-1
CASSPRASQTGSPLHF,TGTGCCAGCTCACCACGGGCCTCCCAGACTGGTTCACCCCTCCACTTT,many,-,TRBJ1-6,16,TRBV18
CASSPDGRYEWPYF,TGTGCCAGCAGCCCGGACGGACGGTACGAGTGGCCGTACTTC,-,-,TRBJ2-7,14,TRBV7-9
CASSTAGASTDTQYF,TGTGCCAGCAGTACCGCAGGGGCTAGCACAGATACGCAGTATTTT,few,-,TRBJ2-3,15,TRBV2
CASSHPQGGGFTDTQYF,TGTGCCAGCAGCCACCCACAGGGAGGTGGGTTCACAGATACGCAGTATTTT,-,-,TRBJ2-3,17,TRBV7-2
CASSASGLPSF,TGTGCCAGCAGCGCCTCGGGACTACCTTCCTTC,-,TRBD2,TRBJ2-1,11,TRBV9
CASSSRLAGGDNEQFF,TGTGCCAGCAGCTCTCGACTAGCGGGCGGGGACAATGAGCAGTTCTTC,few,TRBD2,TRBJ2-1,16,TRBV7-6
CATSRGSSTQYF,TGTGCCACCAGCAGAGGATCCTCGACCCAGTACTTC,-,-,TRBJ2-5,12,TRBV15
CSARLAAADTQYF,TGCAGTGCTAGACTAGCAGCGGCCGATACGCAGTATTTT,-,-,TRBJ2-3,13,TRBV20-1
CSAGTGVEQYF,TGCAGTGCGGGAACAGGGGTCGAGCAGTACTTC,-,TRBD1,TRBJ2-7,11,TRBV20-1
CASSYPGFNYGYTF,TGTGCCAGCAGTTACCCAGGGTTTAACTATGGCTACACCTTC,-,-,TRBJ1-2,14,TRBV28
CSGSVLGTEAFF,TGCAGCGGCAGCGTCCTGGGGACTGAAGCTTTCTTT,-,-,TRBJ1-1,12,TRBV29-1
CASSQGLGHNYEQYF,TGCGCCAGCAGCCAAGGTCTGGGACATAACTACGAGCAGTACTTC,many,-,TRBJ2-7,15,TRBV4-1